The 28 T cell receptor beta chains below come from one sample, sequenced in a study of blood T cell repertoires in COVID-19. Produced via immunoSEQ multiplex PCR; TCRdb's table is partial and in-frame only. The sample lists about 500,000 clones, about 90% seen once, with roughly 0.7% in the top ten. The sequencing sample was made of PBMCs or T cells enriched from blood (not recorded which). These receptors were obtained from a woman under 30 who had recovered from COVID-19.

The chain is built from TRBV6-2 or TRBV6-3 and TRBJ1-1; possibly TRBD1 for D (6 bases). The CDR3 runs to 19 residues. Germline V gene sequence: CDR1 MNHEY, CDR2 SVGEGT. Between the trimmed V and J ends, which lost 2 bases and 3 bases, there was a span of 25 bases. This CDR3 reads CASSYRSGTRGGPDTEAFF. The CDR3 region has the DNA TGTGCCAGCAGTTACCGGTCGGGGACCCGGGGGGGGCCGGACACTGAAGCTTTCTTT.

This clone has a handful of counts. J is TRBJ1-5 and V is TRBV12-3 or TRBV12-4; D call uncertain. CDR3 length: 12 residues. With 6 bases removed from V and 9 bases from J, the gap between germline ends came to 12 bases. This CDR3 is CASSPSPGPQHF. The CDR3 coding sequence is TGTGCCAGCAGCCCATCGCCGGGGCCCCAGCATTTT.

This chain joins TRBV7-3 and TRBJ1-1; 9 positions match TRBD1. Losses at the gene ends were 6 bases for V and 1 base for J; bases not matched to a gene: 12. In germline, CDR1 is SGHTA, CDR2 FQGTGA. The CDR3 contains 17 residues. The CDR3 DNA is TGTGCCAGCAGTTACGGCCGATTGGGACAGGGGAACACTGAAGCTTTCTTT. This gives the protein CASSYGRLGQGNTEAFF. The whole variable domain, filled in from reference TRBV7-3 and TRBJ1-1, reads GAGVSQTPSNKVTEKGKYVELRCDPISGHTALYWYRQSLGQGPEFLIYFQGTGAADDSGLPNDRFFAVRPEGSVSTLKIQRTERGDSAVYLCASSYGRLGQGNTEAFFGQGTRLTVV.

The J gene is TRBJ1-2, the V gene TRBV27; D is unresolved. Germline loops: CDR1 MNHEY, CDR2 SMNVEV (reference sequence). There are 14 residues in the CDR3. V lost 2 bases, J lost 2 bases, and 9 bases lay in between. As DNA, the CDR3 is TGTGCCAGCAGTTTACGGGGAGGAAACTATGGCTACACCTTC. Encoded protein: CASSLRGGNYGYTF.

J is TRBJ1-6 and V is TRBV18; 9 nucleotides match TRBD1. The CDR3 runs 15 residues. The V and J ends lost 4 bases and 5 bases, in that order; junction bases with no gene match: 3. Germline V gives CDR1 KGHSH, CDR2 LQKENI. This CDR3 reads CASSLRTGDNSPLHF. The CDR3 DNA sequence: TGTGCCAGCTCACTTCGGACAGGGGATAATTCACCCCTCCACTTT.

This chain connects TRBV18 to TRBJ2-2; no definite D call. Trimming removed 2 bases at V and 6 bases at J, with 7 bases between. The germline V gene has CDR1 KGHSH and CDR2 LQKENI. This CDR3 region has 13 residues. The CDR3 region is CASSPGRPGELFF. Here the CDR3 DNA reads TGTGCCAGCTCACCAGGGCGTCCCGGGGAGCTGTTTTTT.

A few counts support this clone. The chain has TRBV7-8 and TRBJ2-7; D not resolved. The V and J ends lost 5 bases and 4 bases respectively, with 6 bases between them. Germline V lookup: CDR1 SGHVS, CDR2 FQNEAQ. The CDR3 totals 11 residues. The CDR3 here is CASSPGYEQYF. In nucleotides, the CDR3 is TGTGCCAGCAGCCCCGGTTACGAGCAGTACTTC.

The chain links TRBV7-9 to TRBJ2-7; 11 bases map to TRBD2. This CDR3 has 14 amino acids. Germline V gene data show CDR1 as SEHNR and CDR2 as FQNEAQ (reference sequence). Trimming at V came to 4 bases and at J to 4 bases, leaving 3 bases not matched to a gene. CDR3 nucleotide sequence: TGTGCCAGCAGCTGGGGACTAGCGGTTTACGAGCAGTACTTC. Translating it yields CASSWGLAVYEQYF.

The CDR3: CASKPGGSREKLFF. The CDR3 nucleotides read TGTGCCAGCAAGCCCGGAGGGAGTAGGGAAAAACTGTTTTTT. The V call is TRBV3-1 (or the pseudogene TRBV3-2), the J call TRBJ1-4; D ambiguous. Germline assignment: CDR1 LGHDT and CDR2 YNNKEL (reference sequence). The CDR3 runs to 14 residues. V lost 7 bases, J lost 8 bases, and 17 bases lay in between.

In its sample, this clone was seen a few times. The rearrangement uses TRBV10-3 and TRBJ1-5, with D possibly being TRBD1 (6 bases). The CDR3 contains 15 residues. Trimming shortened V by 3 bases and J by 0 bases, and 9 bases separated the two germline ends. CDR1 and CDR2 from the germline V gene are ENHRY and SYGVKD. The CDR3 DNA is TGTGCCATCAGTGAAGGACAGACTAGCAATCAGCCCCAGCATTTT. This translates into CAISEGQTSNQPQHF.

V is TRBV5-4 and J is TRBJ2-5; TRBD1 matches 9 bases. Unmatched junction bases numbered 0, after V lost 0 bases and J lost 3 bases. The CDR3 loop spans 14 amino acids. Germline loops: CDR1 SGHNT, CDR2 YYREEE (reference sequence). The CDR3 sequence: CASSLGQGEETQYF. The CDR3 DNA reads as TGTGCCAGCAGCTTGGGACAGGGGGAAGAGACCCAGTACTTC.

This chain connects TRBV5-1 to TRBJ1-1; D is perhaps TRBD1 (6 bases). The germline gives CDR1 SGHRS, CDR2 YFSETQ. Trimming pared 4 bases from V and 0 bases from J, leaving 16 bases between. The CDR3 length is 16 residues. Here the CDR3 DNA reads TGCGCCAGCAGCCCGGGGAGAGGGGGAATGAACACTGAAGCTTTCTTT. It is translated as CASSPGRGGMNTEAFF.

The J gene is TRBJ2-1, the V gene TRBV10-2; 7 bases are a match to TRBD2. Germline loops: CDR1 WSHSY, CDR2 SAAADI. V was clipped by 3 bases and J by 7 bases; unmatched bases: 15. This CDR3 contains 17 residues. The CDR3 is CASSDHSGRGAGNEQFF. CDR3 DNA sequence: TGCGCCAGCAGTGACCACTCGGGGCGGGGAGCGGGAAATGAGCAGTTCTTC.

This chain joins TRBV30 and TRBJ1-1; the D gene is possibly TRBD1 (5 bases). The CDR3 runs 12 residues. V shed 3 bases and J shed 4 bases, with 9 bases lying between them. Germline V gene data show CDR1 as GTSNPN and CDR2 as SVGIG (reference sequence). CDR3 sequence reads: CAWRQEGTEAFF. The DNA for the CDR3 is TGTGCCTGGAGACAGGAGGGCACTGAAGCTTTCTTT.

This chain joins TRBV2 and TRBJ1-1, with D hard to call. Germline V gene data show CDR1 as SNHLY and CDR2 as FYNNEI. This CDR3 is 10 amino acids long. Trimming cost V 4 bases and J 8 bases, with 5 bases left between them. CDR3 residues: CASSASEAFF. In DNA, the CDR3 is TGTGCCAGCAGTGCGAGCGAAGCTTTCTTT. Based on the CDR3 plus reference TRBV2 and TRBJ1-1, the full variable domain is EPEVTQTPSHQVTQMGQEVILRCVPISNHLYFYWYRQILGQKVEFLVSFYNNEISEKSEIFDDQFSVERPDGSNFTLKIRSTKLEDSAMYFCASSASEAFFGQGTRLTVV.

This clone has only a few counts. The chain links TRBV18 to TRBJ2-1; a weak D match, TRBD1 (5 bases). The CDR3 contains 15 residues. CDR1 and CDR2 (germline): KGHSH, LQKENI. Trimming removed 9 bases at V and 8 bases at J, with 23 bases between. The chain's CDR3 is CASIRAAGFRDEQFF. CDR3 coding DNA: TGTGCCAGTATCCGGGCGGCAGGGTTTAGGGATGAGCAGTTCTTC.

J is TRBJ2-2 and V is TRBV12-3 or TRBV12-4; D not resolved. CDR3 size: 13 residues. The germline V and J ends were trimmed by 4 bases and 6 bases, with 9 bases remaining between them. The CDR3 spells CASSYYISGELFF. The CDR3, as DNA: TGTGCCAGCAGTTACTACATCTCCGGGGAGCTGTTTTTT.

The count of this clone is one. The rearrangement joins TRBV7-2 to TRBJ1-6; D perhaps matches TRBD1 (5 bases). The CDR3 spans 17 residues. V was shortened by 2 bases and J by 0 bases, with 11 bases between the two germline ends. Germline V gene data show CDR1 as SGHTA and CDR2 as FQGNSA. CDR3 protein: CASSLRGRSSYNSPLHF. The CDR3 bases are TGTGCCAGCAGCTTAAGGGGCAGGAGCTCCTATAATTCACCCCTCCACTTT.

In its sample, this clone was seen a few times. This sequence joins TRBV19 and TRBJ1-2; no reliable D call. V was trimmed by 4 bases and J by 0 bases, leaving 9 bases between them. The CDR3 has 14 residues. Germline V gene lookup returns CDR1 LNHDA and CDR2 SQIVND (reference sequence). DNA of the CDR3: TGTGCCAGTAGTACCATCCCAGCTAACTATGGCTACACCTTC. Amino acid sequence: CASSTIPANYGYTF.

This clone has a handful of counts. This chain links TRBV12-5 with TRBJ2-7; 8 positions match TRBD1. Germline V gives CDR1 LGHNT, CDR2 FRNRAP. V lost 6 bases and J lost 2; bases outside the gene matches: 6. CDR3 length equals 14 residues. Here the CDR3 reads CASGGDRLTYEQYF. Written as DNA, the CDR3 is TGTGCTAGTGGGGGGGACAGGCTCACCTACGAGCAGTACTTC.

V gene TRBV6-4 combines with J gene TRBJ1-2; TRBD1 aligns across 10 bases. The CDR3 spans 14 residues. Germline V gives CDR1 MRHNA, CDR2 SNTAGT. The junction had 6 bases not matched to a gene; V was cut back by 6 bases and J by 5 bases. DNA of the CDR3: TGTGCCAGCAGCCCCGGACAGGGGGGTTATGGCTACACCTTC. This encodes CASSPGQGGYGYTF.

This sequence joins TRBV11-2 and TRBJ1-2; TRBD1 might be the D (5 bases). Germline loops: CDR1 SGHAT, CDR2 FQNNGV. The CDR3 runs to 14 residues. The V end was cut by 0 bases, the J end by 8 bases, with 13 bases between. The CDR3 DNA follows: TGTGCCAGCAGCTTAGATGGGGCAGGGCAGGGCTACACCTTC. It encodes CASSLDGAGQGYTF. The full variable domain, in which reference TRBV11-2 and TRBJ1-2 provide the parts outside the CDR3, is EAGVAQSPRYKIIEKRQSVAFWCNPISGHATLYWYQQILGQGPKLLIQFQNNGVVDDSQLPKDRFSAERLKGVDSTLKIQPAKLEDSAVYLCASSLDGAGQGYTFGSGTRLTVV.

The J gene is TRBJ2-7, the V gene TRBV2; 10 nucleotides line up with TRBD1. CDR1 is SNHLY and CDR2 is FYNNEI in the germline V gene. V lost 6 bases, J lost 4 bases, and 6 bases stayed unmatched. The CDR3 has 14 residues. The CDR3 nucleotides read TGTGCCAGCAGGCTGACGGGACAGGGGTACGAGCAGTACTTC. Its protein product is CASRLTGQGYEQYF.

The rearrangement joins TRBV19 to TRBJ1-5; no firm D call. CDR3 length: 15 amino acids. Deletions cut 3 bases from V and 2 bases from J, with 11 bases between. The germline V gene encodes CDR1 LNHDA and CDR2 SQIVND (reference sequence). CDR3 protein: CASSITGFGNQPQHF. In nucleotides, the CDR3 is TGTGCCAGTAGTATTACGGGGTTTGGCAATCAGCCCCAGCATTTT.

The chain uses TRBV4-2 and TRBJ1-2, with 9 bases aligning to TRBD1. The V gene's germline CDR1 is LGHNA and CDR2 YNFKEQ. The CDR3 has 19 amino acids. The V segment lost 1 base and the J segment 5 bases; nucleotides outside the gene matches: 17. The CDR3 DNA sequence: TGTGCCAGCAGCCAAGTCATACCCCGACAGGGGGTGAACTTTTATGGCTACACCTTC. Its translation: CASSQVIPRQGVNFYGYTF.

This clone has a single count. This sequence joins TRBV6-1 and TRBJ1-2; 7 nucleotides match TRBD1. Looked up from germline, CDR1 is MNHNS and CDR2 is SASEGT. Losses at the gene ends were 1 base for V and 3 bases for J; bases not matched to a gene: 5. The CDR3 totals 15 residues. The CDR3 loop is CASSEEAGGHYGYTF. Written as DNA, the CDR3 is TGTGCCAGCAGTGAAGAGGCAGGGGGGCACTATGGCTACACCTTC.

The chain uses TRBV7-2 and TRBJ2-2, with D uncertain. This CDR3 spans 12 amino acids. CDR1 SGHTA and CDR2 FQGNSA come from the germline V gene. V was trimmed by 4 bases and J by 6 bases, leaving 6 bases between them. CDR3 sequence reads: CASSSNAGELFF. In DNA, the CDR3 is TGTGCCAGCAGCTCTAACGCCGGGGAGCTGTTTTTT.

The rearrangement uses TRBV7-2 and TRBJ2-7; TRBD1 matches at 7 bases. Trimming at V came to 4 bases and at J to 0 bases, leaving 3 bases not matched to a gene. The CDR3 is 14 amino acids. Per the germline V gene, CDR1 is SGHTA and CDR2 is FQGNSA. CDR3 loop: CASSSRTGSYEQYF. The CDR3 coding sequence is TGTGCCAGCAGCTCCCGGACAGGCTCCTACGAGCAGTACTTC. Drawing the rest from reference TRBV7-2 and TRBJ2-7, the complete variable domain is GAGVSQSPSNKVTEKGKDVELRCDPISGHTALYWYRQSLGQGLEFLIYFQGNSAPDKSGLPSDRFSAERTGGSVSTLTIQRTQQEDSAVYLCASSSRTGSYEQYFGPGTRLTVT.